The TCR beta chain described here comes from a study of vaccination and CD4 T cells after COVID-19. Study-wide context: Nasal swab PCR had shown SARS-CoV-2 positivity in the convalescent patients (roughly 10 mild cases, one severe case). In culture, cells were exposed to overlapping spike peptides from SARS-CoV-2, HCoV-NL63, HCoV-OC43 and HCoV-229E.

There are 11 residues in the CDR3. V lost 4 bases and J 4 bases, leaving 4 bases between the germline ends. CDR1 and CDR2 from the germline V gene are SNHLY and FYNNEI. Details on this clonotype: What it recognizes is unknown.

The Oncomine TCR Beta short-read assay was applied to DNA of cultured CD4+ T cells. One entry per CDR3 protein results from TCRdb running MiXCR on the PCR reads. This sample has about 11,000 distinct CDR3 sequences, with around 75% found just once. This sample's treatment: roughly ten-day PBMC culture with coronavirus spike peptide pools or control peptides (ViraFEST assay). It was with 9 to 10 IU/ml IL-2 and 9.5 to 10 ug/ml peptide pools that roughly 2 million PBMCs per well were cultured. This TCR derives from a human donor who had recovered from COVID-19. The chain recombines TRBV2 with TRBJ2-5; no reliable D call. The material sequenced was CD4+ T cells from blood, cultured in vitro. The CDR3 loop is CASSVGETQYF. The DNA for the CDR3 is TGTGCCAGCAGTGTTGGAGAGACCCAGTACTTC.